The present entry profiles one T cell receptor beta chain with its context. Its specificity is unknown. The entry originates in a study of a mutant IDH1 vaccine in newly diagnosed glioma. Time point specified: week 35, safety follow-up. The vaccine gave 300 ug of a 20-mer mutant IDH1 peptide subcutaneously per dose. Germline loops: CDR1 SGHVS, CDR2 FQNEAQ. Trimming pared 3 bases from V and 3 bases from J, leaving 8 bases between. This CDR3 contains 13 residues. The method was immunoSEQ multiplex PCR; TCRdb's version includes in-frame clones alone and lacks a portion of them. The data show 45,000 to 55,000 clones, 70% to 85% seen once.

This chain uses TRBV7-8 with TRBJ1-1, with D hard to call. The material was PBMCs, obtained from a glioma patient whose treatment included an IDH1 peptide vaccine. The origin of this receptor is a man aged 35 to 55 with glioma. CDR3 protein: CASSLFRHTEAFF. CDR3 DNA sequence: TGTGCCAGCAGCTTGTTTAGGCACACTGAAGCTTTCTTT.